The entry below gives a single TCR beta chain sequence along with its context. Other nucleotide sequences in the sample specify the same CDR3. Vbeta (60) and Jbeta (13) primers were used in the PCR. The repertoire was sequenced with immunoSEQ multiplex PCR; TCRdb's copy has only in-frame clones and lacks some. The sample yields about 57,000 clones, around 83% seen once. This entry is derived from a study of cytomegalovirus exposure and HLA in healthy donors. The sample was PBMCs. This TCR came from a man aged 30 to 39 in good health and CMV-seronegative.

The CDR3 spells CASSLSSGSSYEQYF. DNA for the CDR3: TGCGCCAGCAGCTTGTCTAGCGGTTCCTCCTACGAGCAGTACTTC. This chain connects TRBV5-1 to TRBJ2-7; TRBD2 aligns across 7 bases. The germline gives CDR1 SGHRS, CDR2 YFSETQ. The CDR3 covers 15 residues. V shed 1 base, J shed 0 bases, and the junction held 4 bases outside the gene matches. The full variable domain, rest sourced from reference TRBV5-1 and TRBJ2-7, is KAGVTQTPRYLIKTRGQQVTLSCSPISGHRSVSWYQQTPGQGLQFLFEYFSETQRNKGNFPGRFSGRQFSNSRSEMNVSTLELGDSALYLCASSLSSGSSYEQYFGPGTRLTVT.